This passage covers 26 T cell receptor beta chains from one sample sequenced in a study of spatial heterogeneity in lung cancer. A single record per CDR3 protein comes from TCRdb applying MiXCR to the 5' RACE reads. The table lists a few thousand distinct CDR3 sequences, about 8.2% of them singletons, with around 26% in the top ten. Noted time point: sample taken at primary tumor resection. Study outcomes and limitations: It was found that expanded intratumoral alpha and beta TCR counts tracked tumor mutation counts.

Antigens for these TCRs are unknown. This material consisted of lung tumor tissue, taken at surgery. These receptors were taken from a female donor with early-stage non-small cell lung cancer.

In this sample, this clonotype turned up many times. V gene TRBV7-9 combines with J gene TRBJ1-6, with a weak D call TRBD1 (5 bases). With 1 base removed from V and 3 bases from J, the gap between germline ends came to 10 bases. The CDR3 sequence is 16 residues long. Germline V gene sequence: CDR1 SEHNR, CDR2 FQNEAQ (reference sequence). The CDR3 DNA sequence: TGTGCCAGCAGCTTAGGGCAGGGCTTCTATAATTCACCCCTCCACTTT. It translates to CASSLGQGFYNSPLHF.

The genes are TRBV12-3 or TRBV12-4 and TRBJ2-2; 15 nucleotides align to TRBD2. The CDR3 sequence is 16 residues long. Trimming cost V 2 bases and J 6 bases; bases outside gene matches: 1. The CDR3 protein is CASSLRTSGRAGELFF. The CDR3 DNA reads as TGTGCCAGCAGTTTACGGACTAGCGGGAGGGCCGGGGAGCTGTTTTTT.

This clonotype appeared many times. This chain uses TRBV10-2 with TRBJ2-5; 12 nucleotides agree with TRBD1. This CDR3 has 14 amino acids. The germline V gene has CDR1 WSHSY and CDR2 SAAADI. V shed 5 bases, J shed 5 bases, and the junction held 3 bases outside the gene matches. CDR3 sequence (DNA): TGCGCCAGCAGTTGGGACAGGGGGCGGGAGACCCAGTACTTC. Translated, it gives CASSWDRGRETQYF.

J is TRBJ2-2 and V is TRBV6-2 or TRBV6-3, with D possibly TRBD1 on 6 matching bases. Germline V CDR1 and CDR2: MNHEY, SVGEGT. V lost 4 bases and J lost 4, with 10 bases in between. The CDR3 runs to 14 residues. CDR3 nucleotides: TGTGCCAGCAGTTGGCAGGGGAGCACCGGGGAGCTGTTTTTT. As protein: CASSWQGSTGELFF.

By frequency in the sample, this clonotype is medium-sized (0.01 to 0.1%). The J gene is TRBJ2-7, the V gene TRBV5-5; 14 bases map to TRBD2. The CDR3 runs 18 residues. Germline lookup yields CDR1 SGHKS and CDR2 YYEKEE (reference sequence). V was clipped by 4 bases and J by 5 bases; unmatched bases: 14. As DNA, the CDR3 is TGTGCCAGCAGCGCAGGACCCGGAGGACTAGCGGGGGGTCACGAGCAGTACGTC. Protein: CASSAGPGGLAGGHEQYV.

This clonotype is classed as medium-sized. The chain combines TRBV4-1 with TRBJ1-4; D unresolved. Germline-derived CDR1 and CDR2 are MGHRA and YSYEKL. The CDR3 runs to 14 residues. The germline V and J ends were trimmed by 1 base and 2 bases, with 5 bases remaining between them. The CDR3 coding sequence is TGCGCCAGCAGCCAAGTGTATACTAATGAAAAACTGTTTTTT. Translated, it gives CASSQVYTNEKLFF.

Judged by abundance, this clonotype is medium-sized. V is TRBV7-2 and J is TRBJ1-5, with 8 bases aligning to TRBD1. The CDR3 sequence is 13 residues long. V gave up 5 bases and J gave up 5 bases; unmatched junction bases: 2. Germline V gene data show CDR1 as SGHTA and CDR2 as FQGNSA. CDR3 DNA sequence: TGTGCCAGCAGCAAGGACAGGGATCAGCCCCAGCATTTT. The encoded protein is CASSKDRDQPQHF. Together with reference TRBV7-2 and TRBJ1-5, the CDR3 gives the full variable domain: GAGVSQSPSNKVTEKGKDVELRCDPISGHTALYWYRQSLGQGLEFLIYFQGNSAPDKSGLPSDRFSAERTGGSVSTLTIQRTQQEDSAVYLCASSKDRDQPQHFGDGTRLSIL.

By its share, this clonotype is medium-sized (0.01 to 0.1%). This chain links TRBV4-1 with TRBJ2-3; D may be TRBD2 (6 bases). This CDR3 spans 18 amino acids. The germline CDR1 and CDR2 sequences are MGHRA and YSYEKL. Trimming shortened V by 1 base and J by 3 bases, and 20 bases separated the two germline ends. The chain's CDR3 is CASSQGSGLNIGTDTQYF. The CDR3 DNA reads as TGCGCCAGCAGCCAAGGATCGGGACTTAACATTGGAACAGATACGCAGTATTTT.

V gene TRBV24-1 combines with J gene TRBJ2-1, with D tentatively TRBD2 (5 bases). This CDR3 has 14 amino acids. The ends were cut back, 4 bases at V and 2 bases at J, with 8 bases in the middle. Germline V gene sequence: CDR1 KGHDR, CDR2 SFDVKD. This chain's CDR3 is CATSEEGTYNEQFF. CDR3 nucleotide sequence: TGTGCCACCAGTGAAGAGGGTACCTACAATGAGCAGTTCTTC.

This clonotype was counted ten times or more. The J gene is TRBJ2-3, the V gene TRBV11-2, with 8 bases aligning to TRBD2. Losses at the gene ends were 1 base for V and 4 bases for J; bases not matched to a gene: 10. Germline assignment: CDR1 SGHAT and CDR2 FQNNGV. The CDR3 length is 17 residues. CDR3 DNA sequence: TGTGCCAGCAGCTTAGTCGGCAGCGGGAGTTCTGCAGATACGCAGTATTTT. Encoded protein: CASSLVGSGSSADTQYF.

The table lists this clonotype with a few counts. This chain joins TRBV14 and TRBJ2-3; D gene ambiguous. The CDR3 runs to 14 residues. Germline V lookup: CDR1 SGHDN, CDR2 FVKESK. Trimming cost V 3 bases and J 2 bases, with 9 bases left between them. The CDR3 protein is CASSHSGFTDTQYF. The CDR3 nucleotides are TGTGCCAGCAGCCACTCAGGCTTCACAGATACGCAGTATTTT.

By its share, this clonotype is medium-sized. This chain uses TRBV28 with TRBJ2-5; unclear D gene. V was trimmed by 3 bases and J by 6 bases, leaving 8 bases between them. The CDR3 is 12 amino acids. The germline CDR1 and CDR2 sequences are MDHEN and SYDVKM. DNA of the CDR3: TGTGCCAGCAGTTTGGGTAGGCAGACCCAGTACTTC. Translation: CASSLGRQTQYF.

This clonotype is medium-sized by share. This sequence joins TRBV23-1 and TRBJ2-2; 8 bases agree with TRBD1. TRBV23-1 is filed as an ORF, its function uncertain. The CDR3 runs to 19 residues. The junction had 13 bases not matched to a gene; V was cut back by 1 base and J by 3 bases. CDR3 bases: TGCGCCAGCAGTCAATACTTCGGACAGGGAAGGGCGGACACCGGGGAGCTGTTTTTT. This gives the protein CASSQYFGQGRADTGELFF.

This clonotype was seen at least ten times. The V and J genes are TRBV20-1 and TRBJ1-5; TRBD1 matches at 8 bases. Germline V lookup: CDR1 DFQATT, CDR2 SNEGSKA (reference sequence). V lost 6 bases, J lost 5 bases, and 9 bases stayed unmatched. This CDR3 is built from 14 residues. CDR3 amino acids: CSAPDREVDQPQHF. CDR3 DNA sequence: TGCAGTGCCCCGGACAGGGAAGTCGATCAGCCCCAGCATTTT.

By sample share, this clonotype is medium-sized. The chain couples TRBV6-6 to TRBJ2-1; D may be TRBD2 (5 bases). Germline lookup yields CDR1 MNHNY and CDR2 SVGAGI (reference sequence). CDR3 length equals 15 residues. Trimming shortened V by 8 bases and J by 10 bases, and 24 bases separated the two germline ends. The CDR3 DNA reads as TGTGCCAGCCTATCTTCTACACGGAACCCGGGGGAGCAGTTCTTC. Translating gives CASLSSTRNPGEQFF.

By frequency in the sample, this clonotype is large. V gene TRBV29-1 combines with J gene TRBJ1-6, with D unclear. The V end lost 6 bases, the J end lost 7 bases, and 13 bases lay between the germline ends. The CDR3 consists of 13 residues. Germline V lookup: CDR1 SQVTM, CDR2 ANQGSEA. CDR3 nucleotides: TGCAGCGTGAGGGCGGATGCAAATTCACCCCTCCACTTT. It encodes CSVRADANSPLHF. The entire variable domain, with the rest obtained from reference TRBV29-1 and TRBJ1-6, is as follows: SAVISQKPSRDICQRGTSLTIQCQVDSQVTMMFWYRQQPGQSLTLIATANQGSEATYESGFVIDKFPISRPNLTFSTLTVSNMSPEDSSIYLCSVRADANSPLHFGNGTRLTVT.

This clonotype rates as medium-sized. The chain couples TRBV29-1 to TRBJ2-1; TRBD1 matches 8 bases. Germline V lookup: CDR1 SQVTM, CDR2 ANQGSEA. The CDR3 is 14 residues long. Trimming at V came to 3 bases and at J to 6 bases, leaving 7 bases not matched to a gene. The CDR3 is CSVDGQGAGNEQFF. The CDR3 DNA is TGCAGCGTTGATGGGCAGGGGGCGGGCAATGAGCAGTTCTTC.

Ten or more counts support this clonotype. The gene calls are TRBV3-1 and TRBJ1-1; perhaps TRBD1 as D (5 bases). Trimming took off 1 base at V and 3 bases at J, with 12 bases between the two ends. CDR1 and CDR2 from the germline V gene are LGHDT and YNNKEL (reference sequence). There are 15 residues in the CDR3. The CDR3 reads CASSQADGGYTEAFF. CDR3 bases: TGTGCCAGCAGCCAAGCAGACGGGGGTTACACTGAAGCTTTCTTT.

As concerns this clonotype: A clone one base away is much larger, so this may be a read error. The chain joins TRBV27 to TRBJ2-7, with D tentatively TRBD2 (5 bases). Trimming took 7 bases from V and 2 from J, leaving 15 bases between them. Germline CDR1 reads MNHEY; CDR2 reads SMNVEV (reference sequence). The CDR3 runs 14 residues. CDR3 DNA: TGTGCCAGCACCTTACGGCTCGGGACCTACGAGCAGTACTTC. Translation gives CASTLRLGTYEQYF.

This clonotype came up a few times. The rearrangement joins TRBV27 to TRBJ2-7; 12 nucleotides match TRBD2. The CDR3 has 15 amino acids. V was pared by 10 bases and J by 3 bases, with 10 bases of the junction left unmatched. Germline CDR1 reads MNHEY; CDR2 reads SMNVEV (reference sequence). For the CDR3, the DNA is TGTGCCACCTGGGGGTCTAGCGGGAGGGGCTACGAGCAGTACTTC. As protein: CATWGSSGRGYEQYF.

This clonotype has more than one count but fewer than ten. V usage is TRBV9 and J usage is TRBJ2-1; 12 nucleotides agree with TRBD2. The germline CDR1 and CDR2 sequences are SGDLS and YYNGEE. The V segment lost 0 bases and the J segment 5 bases; nucleotides outside the gene matches: 12. The CDR3 extends over 19 amino acids. The CDR3 DNA reads TGTGCCAGCAGCGTAGGACTAGCGGGAGTATTTAGGGAGAACAATGAGCAGTTCTTC. It yields the protein CASSVGLAGVFRENNEQFF.

This clonotype is termed medium-sized. The rearrangement links TRBV18 to TRBJ1-1, with unresolved D. From germline, CDR1 is KGHSH and CDR2 LQKENI. Trimming pared 3 bases from V and 1 base from J, leaving 12 bases between. The CDR3 is made up of 15 amino acids. CDR3: CASSPQYGRNTEAFF. The CDR3 DNA is TGTGCCAGCTCACCGCAATATGGACGGAACACTGAAGCTTTCTTT.

This clonotype was found many times. This rearrangement joins TRBV19 to TRBJ1-5; D is uncertain. Germline-derived CDR1 and CDR2 are LNHDA and SQIVND (reference sequence). V shed 9 bases and J shed 4 bases, with 10 bases lying between them. The CDR3 runs to 12 residues. The CDR3 nucleotides are TGTGCCAGCGCCCTCCTAAATCAGCCCCAGCATTTT. Translated: CASALLNQPQHF.

This clonotype was counted many times. The V gene is TRBV5-1, the J gene TRBJ1-1; 8 nucleotides agree with TRBD1. The J segment lost 3 bases and the V segment lost 0 bases, leaving 4 bases of the junction unmatched. The germline CDR1 and CDR2 sequences are SGHRS and YFSETQ. The CDR3 contains 15 residues. CDR3 protein: CASSLETGGYTEAFF. CDR3 in DNA: TGCGCCAGCAGCTTGGAAACAGGGGGGTACACTGAAGCTTTCTTT.

This clonotype was seen at least ten times. The rearrangement uses TRBV12-3 or TRBV12-4 and TRBJ2-2; D possibly uses TRBD1 or TRBD2 (5 bases each). V lost 5 bases and J 2 bases, leaving 18 bases between the germline ends. The CDR3 runs to 17 residues. The DNA of the CDR3 is TGTGCCAGCAGTAATCCTCGTCTCCGGGACAACACCGGGGAGCTGTTTTTT. This sequence encodes CASSNPRLRDNTGELFF.

This clonotype counts as medium-sized. V is TRBV28 and J is TRBJ1-4; no reliable D call. The CDR3 length is 14 residues. The ends were cut back, 7 bases at V and 4 bases at J, with 13 bases in the middle. From germline, CDR1 is MDHEN and CDR2 SYDVKM. The CDR3 region has the DNA TGTGCCAGCACCCCCGGATCGCGTAATGAAAAACTGTTTTTT. It encodes CASTPGSRNEKLFF. The whole variable domain, filled in from reference TRBV28 and TRBJ1-4, reads DVKVTQSSRYLVKRTGEKVFLECVQDMDHENMFWYRQDPGLGLRLIYFSYDVKMKEKGDIPEGYSVSREKKERFSLILESASTNQTSMYLCASTPGSRNEKLFFGSGTQLSVL.